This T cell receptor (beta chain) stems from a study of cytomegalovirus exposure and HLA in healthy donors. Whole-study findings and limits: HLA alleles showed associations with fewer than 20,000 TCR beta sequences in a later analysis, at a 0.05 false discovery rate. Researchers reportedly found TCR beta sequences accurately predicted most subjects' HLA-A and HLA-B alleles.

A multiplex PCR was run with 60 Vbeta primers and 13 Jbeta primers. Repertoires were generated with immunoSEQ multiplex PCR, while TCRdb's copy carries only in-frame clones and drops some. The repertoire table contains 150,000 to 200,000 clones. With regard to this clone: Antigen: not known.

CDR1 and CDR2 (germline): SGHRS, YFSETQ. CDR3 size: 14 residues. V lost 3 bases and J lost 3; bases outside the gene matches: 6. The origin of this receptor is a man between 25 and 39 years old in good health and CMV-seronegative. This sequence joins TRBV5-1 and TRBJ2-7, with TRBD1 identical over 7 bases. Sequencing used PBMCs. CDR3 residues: CASSYWTGIYEQYF. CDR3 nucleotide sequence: TGCGCCAGCAGCTACTGGACAGGAATCTACGAGCAGTACTTC.